This T cell receptor (beta chain) emerged from a study of response to subunit inactivated influenza vaccine (dated by TCRdb to the late 2010s). Concerning the study at large: Deep quantitative T cell receptor repertoire profiling was used in the study to track responses to a trivalent subunit inactivated influenza vaccine.

Many counts were recorded for this clonotype. The specificity of this receptor is unknown. One base away there is no much larger clone; base qualities are not given. Library method: RT-PCR. Reads for this sample came from an Illumina HiSeq 2500. TCRdb reanalyzed the raw reads on its own, using fastp at Q25 for trimming and MiXCR for clone calling, and kept in-frame beta chains. Identical CDR3 protein sequences are pooled into one entry, listed with their most common genes and DNA. In all, the sample holds under 550,000 distinct CDR3 sequences, and 6.5% to 8% of those were seen once. The ten most abundant clones make up roughly 13% of the sample. Sequences SGHDT (CDR1) and YYEEEE (CDR2) are obtained from the germline V gene. V was cut back by 3 bases and J by 7 bases, leaving a gap of 14 bases between them. Spanning cysteine to phenylalanine, the CDR3 consists of 13 amino acids. The retained sequence is limited to the CDR3, 39 bases, with the frame set at the first base.

Study-wide conclusions, independent of this receptor: The authors suggested that each seasonal influenza vaccination may recruit only a limited number of new T cells.

This specimen was PBMCs from blood, taken 23 months after vaccination. The receptor's source is a man aged 45 to 75 who received an inactivated influenza vaccine. Donor details come from another sample of the same person, matched by shared clones. The chain employs TRBV5-6 and TRBJ2-7; too little of a D gene remains to name it. In nucleotides, the sequence is TGTGCCAGCAGCTCGAGTCTTGGGCAGGAGCAGTACTTC. It specifies CASSSSLGQEQYF.